The 17 T cell receptor beta chains presented below share a single source sample, sequenced in a study of cytomegalovirus exposure and HLA in healthy donors. Clones were sequenced by immunoSEQ multiplex PCR, and TCRdb holds only the in-frame ones, with some missing. The data hold 150,000 to 250,000 clones, with 80% to 90% observed a single time. Sequenced material: PBMCs. All receptors derive from a woman aged 30 to 39 in good health and CMV-seropositive.

The chain recombines TRBV2 with TRBJ2-5; a possible D gene is TRBD2 (7 bases). Trimming pared 4 bases from V and 9 bases from J, leaving 18 bases between. The CDR3 runs 14 residues. Per germline, CDR1 SNHLY and CDR2 FYNNEI. The CDR3 region has the DNA TGTGCCAGCAGTGGTAGCGGGCAGGGGTGGGCCCAGTACTTC. Residues: CASSGSGQGWAQYF.

This chain uses TRBV19 with TRBJ1-2, with 8 bases aligning to TRBD1. From germline, CDR1 is LNHDA and CDR2 SQIVND (reference sequence). V shed 5 bases, J shed 6 bases, and the junction held 11 bases outside the gene matches. The CDR3 is 15 amino acids. CDR3 sequence reads: CASSELLQGVHGYTF. The CDR3 DNA reads as TGTGCCAGTAGTGAGCTTCTACAGGGGGTGCATGGCTACACCTTC.

This chain links TRBV13 with TRBJ2-3; 7 bases match TRBD2. Unmatched junction bases numbered 9, after V lost 4 bases and J lost 5 bases. Germline lookup yields CDR1 PRHDT and CDR2 FYEKMQ (reference sequence). The CDR3 is 15 amino acids. The chain's CDR3 is CASSSPSGIRDTQYF. DNA of the CDR3: TGTGCCAGCAGCTCCCCGAGCGGGATAAGAGATACGCAGTATTTT.

The CDR3 region is CASSSPDGGGTEAFF. In nucleotides, the CDR3 is TGTGCCAGCAGTTCACCGGACGGGGGAGGCACTGAAGCTTTCTTT. This chain joins TRBV27 and TRBJ1-1, with D possibly TRBD1 on 5 matching bases. Looked up from germline, CDR1 is MNHEY and CDR2 is SMNVEV (reference sequence). This CDR3 contains 15 residues. The germline V and J ends were trimmed by 4 bases and 4 bases, with 16 bases remaining between them.

This clone was picked up one time. The chain links TRBV19 to TRBJ2-1; 7 nucleotides align to TRBD2. V shed 5 bases and J 0 bases; nucleotides not matched to a gene: 10. The CDR3 runs 17 residues. Germline lookup yields CDR1 LNHDA and CDR2 SQIVND (reference sequence). CDR3 nucleotides: TGTGCCAGTAGTCCCGTGGGAGGGGATCTCTCCTACAATGAGCAGTTCTTC. It codes for CASSPVGGDLSYNEQFF.

CDR3: CASSTGQGYYGYTF. The CDR3 nucleotides read TGTGCCAGCAGCACAGGACAGGGATACTATGGCTACACCTTC. This chain connects TRBV7-9 to TRBJ1-2; TRBD1 agrees at 8 bases. Germline CDR1 is SEHNR and CDR2 is FQNEAQ (reference sequence). Trimming cost V 5 bases and J 3 bases; bases outside gene matches: 5. This CDR3 region has 14 residues.

This chain connects TRBV11-2 to TRBJ1-2; 9 positions match TRBD1. This CDR3 has 15 amino acids. The junction had 14 bases not matched to a gene; V was cut back by 7 bases and J by 8 bases. Germline loops: CDR1 SGHAT, CDR2 FQNNGV. CDR3 amino acids: CASNPRGQGDYGYTF. The CDR3 nucleotides are TGTGCCAGCAATCCGAGGGGACAGGGTGATTACGGCTACACCTTC.

V is TRBV6-5 and J is TRBJ1-1; no firm D call. Trimming shortened V by 1 base and J by 3 bases, and 6 bases separated the two germline ends. The CDR3 runs 13 residues. Germline values: CDR1 MNHEY, CDR2 SVGAGI. CDR3 loop: CASSYLGDTEAFF. The CDR3 DNA is TGTGCCAGCAGTTACTTAGGAGACACTGAAGCTTTCTTT.

This rearrangement joins TRBV11-3 to TRBJ2-2; D is ambiguous. Germline V gene sequence: CDR1 SGHNT, CDR2 YENEEA. Trimming removed 4 bases at V and 6 bases at J, with 9 bases between. The CDR3 loop spans 13 amino acids. CDR3 sequence: CASSSVAAGELFF. The CDR3 bases are TGTGCCAGCAGCTCAGTGGCGGCCGGGGAGCTGTTTTTT.

The chain has TRBV6-6 and TRBJ2-3; D unresolved. This CDR3 is 11 amino acids long. V gave up 8 bases and J gave up 5 bases, with 8 bases separating them. Germline-derived CDR1 and CDR2 are MNHNY and SVGAGI (reference sequence). CDR3 residues: CASSDLDTQYF. CDR3 in DNA: TGTGCCAGCTCCGACTTAGATACGCAGTATTTT.

This rearrangement joins TRBV11-1 to TRBJ2-7, with D perhaps TRBD2 (6 bases). Trimming removed 1 base from V and 3 bases from J, with 13 bases in between. This CDR3 has 15 amino acids. Germline V CDR1 and CDR2: SGHAT, FQDESV (reference sequence). This CDR3 reads CASSLDERGFYEQYF. DNA for the CDR3: TGTGCCAGCAGCTTAGATGAACGGGGGTTCTACGAGCAGTACTTC.

The chain carries TRBV7-9 and TRBJ1-5; 10 positions match TRBD1. V lost 5 bases to trimming and J lost 4 bases; unmatched junction nucleotides: 11. This CDR3 comprises 17 residues. Germline lookup yields CDR1 SEHNR and CDR2 FQNEAQ (reference sequence). The CDR3 protein is CASSPSTGTGDNQPQHF. CDR3 bases: TGTGCCAGCAGCCCAAGTACCGGGACAGGGGATAATCAGCCCCAGCATTTT.

The chain has TRBV29-1 and TRBJ2-5; 7 bases are shared with TRBD1. The CDR3 runs 14 residues. In germline, CDR1 is SQVTM, CDR2 ANQGSEA. Germline trimming cut 5 bases from V and 3 bases from J; bases unmatched to any gene: 9. CDR3 loop: CSVPQYGTEETQYF. CDR3 nucleotides: TGCAGCGTTCCCCAATATGGGACAGAAGAGACCCAGTACTTC.

This chain joins TRBV2 and TRBJ2-7; D uncertain. The CDR3 contains 13 residues. Germline CDR1 and CDR2: SNHLY and FYNNEI. Trimming took 7 bases from V and 0 from J, leaving 10 bases between them. Here the CDR3 reads CASTPGSSYEQYF. The DNA for the CDR3 is TGTGCCAGCACCCCCGGGTCCTCCTACGAGCAGTACTTC.

The chain carries TRBV10-3 and TRBJ2-1, with 12 bases matching TRBD2. CDR1 and CDR2 from the germline V gene are ENHRY and SYGVKD. The CDR3 loop spans 14 amino acids. V was pared by 5 bases and J by 5 bases, with 1 base of the junction left unmatched. Written as DNA, the CDR3 is TGTGCCATCAGTCTAGCGGGAGGGGACAATGAGCAGTTCTTC. As protein: CAISLAGGDNEQFF.

The V gene is TRBV5-1, the J gene TRBJ2-2; 8 bases match TRBD1. The ends lost 4 bases at V and 5 bases at J; junction bases unmatched: 10. This CDR3 has 16 residues. CDR1 and CDR2 from the germline V gene are SGHRS and YFSETQ. The CDR3 coding sequence is TGCGCCAGCAGCGCGGGCGGGACAGGAGTTACCGGGGAGCTGTTTTTT. The encoded protein is CASSAGGTGVTGELFF.

CDR3 residues: CASSLSPLMTGYNQYF. The CDR3 region has the DNA TGTGCCAGCAGTTTATCGCCCCTCATGACAGGGTATAACCAGTACTTC. J is TRBJ2-7 and V is TRBV27; 7 nucleotides match TRBD1. The CDR3 covers 16 residues. CDR1 is MNHEY, CDR2 SMNVEV, per germline (reference sequence). Trimming removed 0 bases from V and 10 bases from J; junction bases left unmatched: 15.